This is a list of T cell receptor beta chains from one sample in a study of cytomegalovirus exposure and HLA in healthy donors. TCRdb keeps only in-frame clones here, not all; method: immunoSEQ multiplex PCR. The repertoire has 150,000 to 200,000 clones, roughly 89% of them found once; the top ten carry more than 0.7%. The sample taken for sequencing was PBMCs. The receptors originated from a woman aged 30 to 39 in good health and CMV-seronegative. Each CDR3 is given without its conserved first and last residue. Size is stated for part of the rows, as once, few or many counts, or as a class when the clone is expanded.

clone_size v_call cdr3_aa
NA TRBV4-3 ASSPGPGGGRGETQY
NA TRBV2 ASSVALQGAGEKLF
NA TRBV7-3 ASSLLQRDGLV
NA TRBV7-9 ASSLMSSYEQY
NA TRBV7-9 ASSFYPNGDTDTQY
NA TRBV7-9 ASSSTGMNTEAF
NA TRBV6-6 ASSLSGGGGETQY
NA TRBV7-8 ASSPPGLAGVVSYEQY
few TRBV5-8 ASSFLAGWNEKLF
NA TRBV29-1 SVELTPYGYT
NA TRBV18 ASSPMGGVNTEAF
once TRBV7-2 ASSPDRKQTYEQY
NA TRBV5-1 ASSLGGQGGTDTQY
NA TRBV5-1 ASSVVAGEGEKLF
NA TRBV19 ASSAGDRTSGGYT
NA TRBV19 ASSVYNEQF
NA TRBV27 ASNPIWGAGGTQY
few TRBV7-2 ASSLNRGGGNEKLF
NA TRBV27 ASRERQGPVGGYT
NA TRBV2 ASRSRVAGVRETQY
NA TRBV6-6 ASSYSLPGEQF
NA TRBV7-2 ASSKRTGEGYEQY
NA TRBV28 ASSGGGLAGPETQY
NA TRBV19 ASSIGTSYNEQF
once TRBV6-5 ASSYRDTQETQY
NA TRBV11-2 ASSGRGGGELF
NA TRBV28 ASSWGEETQY
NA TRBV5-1 ASSIPTAGHTEAF
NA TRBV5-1 ASSLLRAYEQY
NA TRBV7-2 ASSWSTGKGEQY
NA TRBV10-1 ASSGTASTDTQY
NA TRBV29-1 SVKLQGFDTGELF
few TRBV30 AWRTGVEQY
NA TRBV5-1 ASSLGGGNEQY
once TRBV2 ASSEDRGPNQPQH
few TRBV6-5 ASSSSGGAGELF
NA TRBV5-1 ASSLGQGSVEQY
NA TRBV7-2 ASSSMGGQETQY
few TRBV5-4 ASSLGGVETDTQY
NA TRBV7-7 ASSAGLGNEQF
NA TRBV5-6 ASSTSGQGAQPQH
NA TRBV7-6 ASSIGTGENQPQH
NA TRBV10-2 ASRDTGRDEQY
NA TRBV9 ASSVRDRGRTGELF
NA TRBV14 ASSPGAPPYGYT
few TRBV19 ASSNSGQATYNEQF
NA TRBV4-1 ASSQEISRVGEKLF
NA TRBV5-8 ASSLRGLSNQPQH
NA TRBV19 ASSTPRGLGNEQF
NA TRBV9 ASSVLLAGTYNEQF
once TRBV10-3 AINELAGGPTDTQY
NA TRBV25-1 ASSWGFSGNPNEQF
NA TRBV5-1 ASSLDNQQF
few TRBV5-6 ASSLARTEAF
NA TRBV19 ASSAREKGTEAF
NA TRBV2 ASPDRADGYT
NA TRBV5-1 ASSRTSGSAKSEQY